The entry that follows covers one T cell receptor beta chain sequence. Antigen unknown. Patients were excluded for uncontrolled infection, other autoimmune disease, pregnancy or lactation. V shed 0 bases, J shed 2 bases, and the junction held 2 bases outside the gene matches. In germline, CDR1 is SGDLS, CDR2 YYNGEE. The CDR3 runs 16 residues. The sample originates from a study of T cells in Graves' hyperthyroidism and ophthalmopathy. In the study overall: The authors collected peripheral blood at initial diagnosis, before any treatment.

RNA transcripts yielded amplified TCR beta CDR3 regions. When the TCR CDR3 underwent first-round RT-PCR, the HTBI primer set was used. TCRdb redid the calling of the multiplex PCR reads with MiXCR, one entry per CDR3 protein. The sample consists of about 640,000 distinct CDR3 sequences, 20% of them appearing once. Study outcomes and limitations: Among clonotypes expanded in thyroid above 0.001, most were also found in blood. By a 13 V-J model, ophthalmopathy was set apart from stable hyperthyroidism.

The clonotype was recovered from a man aged 30-40 years with Graves' ophthalmopathy. The sequencing sample was made of blood. J is TRBJ2-3 and V is TRBV9; 11 nucleotides match TRBD2. The CDR3 reads CASSVGTSGFTDTQYF. The DNA of the CDR3 is TGTGCCAGCAGCGTAGGGACTAGCGGGTTCACAGATACGCAGTATTTT.